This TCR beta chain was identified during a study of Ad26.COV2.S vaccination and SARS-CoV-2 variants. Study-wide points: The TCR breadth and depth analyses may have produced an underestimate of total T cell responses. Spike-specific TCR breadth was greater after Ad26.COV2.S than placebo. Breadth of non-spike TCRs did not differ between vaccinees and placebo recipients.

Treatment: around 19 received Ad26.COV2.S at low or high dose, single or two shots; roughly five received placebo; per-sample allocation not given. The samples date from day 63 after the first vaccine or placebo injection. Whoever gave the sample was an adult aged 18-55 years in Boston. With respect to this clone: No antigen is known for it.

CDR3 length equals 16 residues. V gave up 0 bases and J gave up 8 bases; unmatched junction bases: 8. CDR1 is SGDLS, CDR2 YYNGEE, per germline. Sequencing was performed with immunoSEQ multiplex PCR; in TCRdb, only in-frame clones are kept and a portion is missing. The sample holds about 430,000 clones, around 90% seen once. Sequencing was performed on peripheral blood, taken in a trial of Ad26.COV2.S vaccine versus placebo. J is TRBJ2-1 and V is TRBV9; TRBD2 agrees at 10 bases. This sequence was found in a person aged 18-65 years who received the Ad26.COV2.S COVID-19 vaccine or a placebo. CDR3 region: CASSVGLAGAIYEQFF. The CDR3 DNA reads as TGTGCCAGCAGCGTAGGGCTAGCGGGAGCAATCTATGAGCAGTTCTTC. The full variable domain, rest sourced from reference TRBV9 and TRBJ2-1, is DSGVTQTPKHLITATGQRVTLRCSPRSGDLSVYWYQQSLDQGLQFLIQYYNGEERAKGNILERFSAQQFPDLHSELNLSSLELGDSALYFCASSVGLAGAIYEQFFGPGTRLTVL.